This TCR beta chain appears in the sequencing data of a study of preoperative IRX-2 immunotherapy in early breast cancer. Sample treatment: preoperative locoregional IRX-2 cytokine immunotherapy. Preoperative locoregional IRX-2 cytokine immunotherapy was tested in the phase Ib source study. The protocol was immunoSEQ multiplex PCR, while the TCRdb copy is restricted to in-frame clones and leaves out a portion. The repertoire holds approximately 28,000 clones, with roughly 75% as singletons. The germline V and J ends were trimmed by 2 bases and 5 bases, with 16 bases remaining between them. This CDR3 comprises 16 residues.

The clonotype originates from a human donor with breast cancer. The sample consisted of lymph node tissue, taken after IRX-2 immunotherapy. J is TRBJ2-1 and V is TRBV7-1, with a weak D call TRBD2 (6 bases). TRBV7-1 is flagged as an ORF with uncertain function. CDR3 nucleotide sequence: TGTGCCAGCAGCTCAATAGGACTATGGTACGACAATGAGCAGTTCTTC. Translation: CASSSIGLWYDNEQFF.